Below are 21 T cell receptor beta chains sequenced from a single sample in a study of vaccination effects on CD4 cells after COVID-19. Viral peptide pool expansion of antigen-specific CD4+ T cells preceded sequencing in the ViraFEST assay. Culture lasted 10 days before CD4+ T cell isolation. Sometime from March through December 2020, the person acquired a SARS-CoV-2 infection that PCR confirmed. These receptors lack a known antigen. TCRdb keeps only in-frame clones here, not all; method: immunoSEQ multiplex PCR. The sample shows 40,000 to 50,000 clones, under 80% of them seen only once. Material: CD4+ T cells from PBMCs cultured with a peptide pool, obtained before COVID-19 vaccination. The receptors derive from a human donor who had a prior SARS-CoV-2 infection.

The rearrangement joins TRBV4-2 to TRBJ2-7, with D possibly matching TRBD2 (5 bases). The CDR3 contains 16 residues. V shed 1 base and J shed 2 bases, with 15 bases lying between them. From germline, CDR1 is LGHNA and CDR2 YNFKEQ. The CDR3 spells CASSQGGLRPTYEQYF. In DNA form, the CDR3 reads TGTGCCAGCAGCCAAGGAGGACTCCGGCCAACCTACGAGCAGTACTTC.

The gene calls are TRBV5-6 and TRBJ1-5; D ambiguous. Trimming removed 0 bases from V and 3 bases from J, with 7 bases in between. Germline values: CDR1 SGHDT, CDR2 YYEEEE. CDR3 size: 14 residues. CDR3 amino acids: CASSLGRNNQPQHF. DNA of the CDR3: TGTGCCAGCAGCTTGGGCAGGAACAATCAGCCCCAGCATTTT.

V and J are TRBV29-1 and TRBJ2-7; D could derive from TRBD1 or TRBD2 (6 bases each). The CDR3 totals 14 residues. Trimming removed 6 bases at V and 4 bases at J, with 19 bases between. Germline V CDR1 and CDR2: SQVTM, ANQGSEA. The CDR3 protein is CSVETVGGMYEQYF. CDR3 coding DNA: TGCAGCGTCGAAACCGTGGGGGGCATGTACGAGCAGTACTTC.

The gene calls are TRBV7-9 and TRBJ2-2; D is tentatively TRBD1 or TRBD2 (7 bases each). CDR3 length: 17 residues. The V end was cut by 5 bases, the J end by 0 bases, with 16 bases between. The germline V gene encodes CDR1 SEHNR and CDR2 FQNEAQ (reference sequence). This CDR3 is CASSRQGGQPNTGELFF. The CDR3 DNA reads TGTGCCAGCAGCCGCCAGGGGGGGCAACCGAACACCGGGGAGCTGTTTTTT. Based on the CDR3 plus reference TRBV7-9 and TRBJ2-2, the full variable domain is DTGVSQNPRHKITKRGQNVTFRCDPISEHNRLYWYRQTLGQGPEFLTYFQNEAQLEKSRLLSDRFSAERPKGSFSTLEIQRTEQGDSAMYLCASSRQGGQPNTGELFFGEGSRLTVL.

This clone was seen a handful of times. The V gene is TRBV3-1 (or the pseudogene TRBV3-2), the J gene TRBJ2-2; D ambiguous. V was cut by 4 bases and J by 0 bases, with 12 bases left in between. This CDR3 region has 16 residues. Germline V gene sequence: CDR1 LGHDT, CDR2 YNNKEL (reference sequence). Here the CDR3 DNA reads TGTGCCAGCAGCCTGGTTCTACCCTCGAACACCGGGGAGCTGTTTTTT. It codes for CASSLVLPSNTGELFF.

As DNA, the CDR3 is TGTGCCAGCAGTCCCAGGGGGCCTAACTATGGCTACACCTTC. This encodes CASSPRGPNYGYTF. The chain uses TRBV6-5 and TRBJ1-2; 8 bases agree with TRBD1. In germline, CDR1 is MNHEY, CDR2 SVGAGI. CDR3 length equals 14 residues. The junction had 2 bases not matched to a gene; V was cut back by 5 bases and J by 0 bases.

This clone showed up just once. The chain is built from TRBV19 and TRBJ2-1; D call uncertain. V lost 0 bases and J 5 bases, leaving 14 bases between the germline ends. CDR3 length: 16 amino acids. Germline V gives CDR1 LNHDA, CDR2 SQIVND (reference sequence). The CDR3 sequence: CASSIDPQKPNNEQFF. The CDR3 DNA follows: TGTGCCAGTAGTATAGATCCACAGAAACCGAACAATGAGCAGTTCTTC.

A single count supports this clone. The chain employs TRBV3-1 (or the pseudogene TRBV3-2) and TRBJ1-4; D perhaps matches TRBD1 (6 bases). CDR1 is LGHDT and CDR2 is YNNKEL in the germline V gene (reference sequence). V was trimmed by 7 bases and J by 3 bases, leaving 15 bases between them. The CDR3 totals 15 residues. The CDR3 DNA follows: TGTGCCAGCATGTCCGGGGGGGGCTCTAATGAAAAACTGTTTTTT. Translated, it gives CASMSGGGSNEKLFF.

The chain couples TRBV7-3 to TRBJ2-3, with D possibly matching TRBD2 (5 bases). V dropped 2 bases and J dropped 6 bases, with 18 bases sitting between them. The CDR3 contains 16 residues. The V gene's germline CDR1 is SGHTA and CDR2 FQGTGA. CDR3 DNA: TGTGCCAGCAGCTTAGGTCATCAACTAGGCTTGGATACGCAGTATTTT. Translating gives CASSLGHQLGLDTQYF.

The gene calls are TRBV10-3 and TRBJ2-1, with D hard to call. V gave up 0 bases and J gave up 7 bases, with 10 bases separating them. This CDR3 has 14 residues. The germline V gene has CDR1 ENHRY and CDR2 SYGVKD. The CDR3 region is CAISESNLENEQFF. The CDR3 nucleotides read TGTGCCATCAGTGAGTCGAATTTGGAGAATGAGCAGTTCTTC.

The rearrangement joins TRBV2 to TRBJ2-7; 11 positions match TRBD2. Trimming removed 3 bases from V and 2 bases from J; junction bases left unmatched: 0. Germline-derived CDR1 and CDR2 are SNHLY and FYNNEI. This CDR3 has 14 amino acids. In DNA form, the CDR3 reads TGTGCCAGCAGTGAGACTAGCGGGACCTACGAGCAGTACTTC. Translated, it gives CASSETSGTYEQYF. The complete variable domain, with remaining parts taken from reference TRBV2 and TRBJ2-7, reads EPEVTQTPSHQVTQMGQEVILRCVPISNHLYFYWYRQILGQKVEFLVSFYNNEISEKSEIFDDQFSVERPDGSNFTLKIRSTKLEDSAMYFCASSETSGTYEQYFGPGTRLTVT.

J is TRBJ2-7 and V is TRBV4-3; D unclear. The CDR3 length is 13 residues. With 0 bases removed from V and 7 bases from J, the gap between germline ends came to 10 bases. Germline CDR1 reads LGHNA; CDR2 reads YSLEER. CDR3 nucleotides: TGCGCCAGCAGCCAAGATATCAGGCGGGAGCAGTACTTC. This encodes CASSQDIRREQYF.

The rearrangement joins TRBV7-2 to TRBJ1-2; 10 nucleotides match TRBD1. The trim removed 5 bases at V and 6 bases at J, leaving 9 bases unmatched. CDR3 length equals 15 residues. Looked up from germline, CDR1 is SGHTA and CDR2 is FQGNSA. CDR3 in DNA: TGTGCCAGCAGCCGCGGGGGACAGGGGCCACATGGCTACACCTTC. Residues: CASSRGGQGPHGYTF.

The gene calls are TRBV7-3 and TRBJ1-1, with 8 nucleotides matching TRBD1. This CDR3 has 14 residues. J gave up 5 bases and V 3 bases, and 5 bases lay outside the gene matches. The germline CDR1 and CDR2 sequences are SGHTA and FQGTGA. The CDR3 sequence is CASSFNRGSTEAFF. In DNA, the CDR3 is TGTGCCAGCAGCTTCAACAGGGGGAGTACTGAAGCTTTCTTT.

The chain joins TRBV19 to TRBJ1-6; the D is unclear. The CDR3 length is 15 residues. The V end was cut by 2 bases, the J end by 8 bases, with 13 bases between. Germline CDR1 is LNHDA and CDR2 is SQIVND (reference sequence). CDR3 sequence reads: CASSISPGSDSPLHF. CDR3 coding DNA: TGTGCCAGTAGTATAAGCCCGGGTTCCGATTCACCCCTCCACTTT.

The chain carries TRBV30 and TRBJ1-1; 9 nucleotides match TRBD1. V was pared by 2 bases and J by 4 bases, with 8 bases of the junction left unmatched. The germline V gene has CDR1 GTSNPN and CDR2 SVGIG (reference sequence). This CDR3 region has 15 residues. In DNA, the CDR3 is TGTGCCTGGAGTTCACGACAGGGGGTGTTCACTGAAGCTTTCTTT. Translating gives CAWSSRQGVFTEAFF.

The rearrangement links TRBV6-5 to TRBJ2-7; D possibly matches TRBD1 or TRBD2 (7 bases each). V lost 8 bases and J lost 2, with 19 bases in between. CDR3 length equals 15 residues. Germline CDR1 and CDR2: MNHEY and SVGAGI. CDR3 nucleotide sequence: TGTGCCAGCTCAAAGACAGGGAGGGGGACCTACGAGCAGTACTTC. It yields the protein CASSKTGRGTYEQYF.

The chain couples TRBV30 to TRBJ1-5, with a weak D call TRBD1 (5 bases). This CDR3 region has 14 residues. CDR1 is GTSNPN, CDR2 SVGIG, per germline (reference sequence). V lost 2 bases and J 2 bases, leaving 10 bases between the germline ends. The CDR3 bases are TGTGCCTGGAGTAGGGGCGGGGGCAATCAGCCCCAGCATTTT. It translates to CAWSRGGGNQPQHF.

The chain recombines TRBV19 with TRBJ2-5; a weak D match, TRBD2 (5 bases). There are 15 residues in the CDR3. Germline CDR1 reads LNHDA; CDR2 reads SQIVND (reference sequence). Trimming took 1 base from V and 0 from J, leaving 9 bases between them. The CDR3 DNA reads TGTGCCAGTAGTATAGGCCTAGCATACCAAGAGACCCAGTACTTC. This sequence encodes CASSIGLAYQETQYF.

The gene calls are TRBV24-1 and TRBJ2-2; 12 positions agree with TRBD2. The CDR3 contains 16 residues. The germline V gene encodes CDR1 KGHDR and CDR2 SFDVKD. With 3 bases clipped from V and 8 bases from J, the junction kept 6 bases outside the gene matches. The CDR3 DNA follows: TGTGCCACCAGTGATCACACTAGCGGGAGGTTTGGGGAGCTGTTTTTT. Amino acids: CATSDHTSGRFGELFF.

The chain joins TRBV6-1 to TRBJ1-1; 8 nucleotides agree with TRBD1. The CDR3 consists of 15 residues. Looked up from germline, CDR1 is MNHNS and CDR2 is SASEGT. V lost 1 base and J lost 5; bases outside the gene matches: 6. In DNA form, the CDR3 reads TGTGCCAGCAGTGAAGGAGACAGGGGTTATACTGAAGCTTTCTTT. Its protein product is CASSEGDRGYTEAFF.